The entry below describes one T cell receptor (beta chain). Its antigen remains unknown. The data were obtained in a study of cytomegalovirus exposure and HLA in healthy donors. Overall study results and limits: Highly shared variants forming one cluster were likely a sequencing artifact.

Regarding donors, all were healthy bone marrow donors. Germline values: CDR1 SGHNT, CDR2 YYREEE (reference sequence). Trimming cost V 0 bases and J 6 bases; bases outside gene matches: 2. The CDR3 length is 15 residues. The PCR made use of 60 Vbeta and 13 Jbeta primers. Authors' analysis steps: Roughly 10 million shared chains were among the roughly 80 million unique TCR beta chains that a later analysis counted. Profiled with immunoSEQ multiplex PCR; TCRdb holds only in-frame clones, not every one. V, J and clone size reflect that table, while D and trimming were determined from the DNA. The sample's table shows over 150,000 clones.

Sequences were obtained from PBMCs. J is TRBJ1-6 and V is TRBV5-4; 8 bases map to TRBD1. This clonotype originated in a boy younger than 18 in good health and CMV-seronegative. The CDR3 coding sequence is TGTGCCAGCAGCTTGGGAGGACAGGGTAATTCACCCCTCCACTTT. Amino acids: CASSLGGQGNSPLHF.